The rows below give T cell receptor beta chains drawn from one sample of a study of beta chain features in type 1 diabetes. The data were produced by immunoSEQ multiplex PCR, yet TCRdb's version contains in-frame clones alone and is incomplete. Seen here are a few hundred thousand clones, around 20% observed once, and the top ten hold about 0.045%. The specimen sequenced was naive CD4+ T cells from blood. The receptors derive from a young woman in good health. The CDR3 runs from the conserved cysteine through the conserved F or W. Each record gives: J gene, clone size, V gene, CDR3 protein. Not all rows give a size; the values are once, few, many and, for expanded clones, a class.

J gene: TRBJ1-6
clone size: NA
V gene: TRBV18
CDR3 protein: CASSPTQNSPLHF

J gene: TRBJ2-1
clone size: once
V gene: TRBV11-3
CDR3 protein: CASSLGSSGFNNEQFF

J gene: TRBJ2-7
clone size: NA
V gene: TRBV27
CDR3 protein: CASSLRSGQGIYEQYF

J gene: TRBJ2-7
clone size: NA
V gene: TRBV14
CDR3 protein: CASSRSGLFVGQYF

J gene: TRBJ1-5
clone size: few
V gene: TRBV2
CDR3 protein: CGLGQNNQPQHF

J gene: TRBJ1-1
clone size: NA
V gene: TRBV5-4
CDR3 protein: CASSLGANTEAFF

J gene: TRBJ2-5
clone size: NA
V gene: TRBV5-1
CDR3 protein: CASSFAGQGRETQYF

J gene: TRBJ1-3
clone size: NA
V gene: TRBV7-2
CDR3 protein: CASSPPGNTIYF

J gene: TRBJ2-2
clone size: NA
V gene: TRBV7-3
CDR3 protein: CASGRDTGELFF

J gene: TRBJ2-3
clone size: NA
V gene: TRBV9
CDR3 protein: CASSGTSTDTQYF

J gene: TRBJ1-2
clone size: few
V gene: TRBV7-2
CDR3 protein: CASSLGQQSYGYTF

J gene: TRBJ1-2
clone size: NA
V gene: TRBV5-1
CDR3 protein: CASSGAGGADYGYTF

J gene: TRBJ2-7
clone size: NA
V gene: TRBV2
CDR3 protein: CASSDQGGWYEQYF

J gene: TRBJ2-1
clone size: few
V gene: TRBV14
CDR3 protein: CASSPRRTGPNEQFF

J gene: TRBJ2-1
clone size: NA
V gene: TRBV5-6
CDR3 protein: CASSLVSGGLSSYNEQFF

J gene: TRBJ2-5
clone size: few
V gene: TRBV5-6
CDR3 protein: CASSLVGGLDRGGTQYF

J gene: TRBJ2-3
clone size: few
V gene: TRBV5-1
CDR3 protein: CASSLGHPSTDTQYF

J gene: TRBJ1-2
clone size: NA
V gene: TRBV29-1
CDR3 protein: CSGTAGGNYGYTF

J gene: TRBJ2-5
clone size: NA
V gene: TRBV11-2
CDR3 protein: CASSLSQNQETQYF

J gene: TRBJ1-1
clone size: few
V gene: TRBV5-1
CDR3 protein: CASSLPGGEAFF

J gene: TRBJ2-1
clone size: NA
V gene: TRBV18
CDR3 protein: CASSPPYSRMTYNEQFF

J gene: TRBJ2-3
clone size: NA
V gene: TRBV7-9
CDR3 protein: CASSLGAYSTDTQYF

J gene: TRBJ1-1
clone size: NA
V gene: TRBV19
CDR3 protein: CASTRQRQGGMNTEAFF

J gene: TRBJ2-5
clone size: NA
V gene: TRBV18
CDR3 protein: CASSPRQGQETQYF

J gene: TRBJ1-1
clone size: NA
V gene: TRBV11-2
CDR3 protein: CASSSAGRLTEAFF

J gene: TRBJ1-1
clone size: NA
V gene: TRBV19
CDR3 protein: CASSSPWRANTEAFF

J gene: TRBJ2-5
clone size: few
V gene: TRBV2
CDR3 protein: CASRRVKETQYF

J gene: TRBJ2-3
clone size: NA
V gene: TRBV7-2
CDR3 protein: CASSSGLSGDTQYF

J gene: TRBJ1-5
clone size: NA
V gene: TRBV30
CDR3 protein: CAWGTGGRSQHF